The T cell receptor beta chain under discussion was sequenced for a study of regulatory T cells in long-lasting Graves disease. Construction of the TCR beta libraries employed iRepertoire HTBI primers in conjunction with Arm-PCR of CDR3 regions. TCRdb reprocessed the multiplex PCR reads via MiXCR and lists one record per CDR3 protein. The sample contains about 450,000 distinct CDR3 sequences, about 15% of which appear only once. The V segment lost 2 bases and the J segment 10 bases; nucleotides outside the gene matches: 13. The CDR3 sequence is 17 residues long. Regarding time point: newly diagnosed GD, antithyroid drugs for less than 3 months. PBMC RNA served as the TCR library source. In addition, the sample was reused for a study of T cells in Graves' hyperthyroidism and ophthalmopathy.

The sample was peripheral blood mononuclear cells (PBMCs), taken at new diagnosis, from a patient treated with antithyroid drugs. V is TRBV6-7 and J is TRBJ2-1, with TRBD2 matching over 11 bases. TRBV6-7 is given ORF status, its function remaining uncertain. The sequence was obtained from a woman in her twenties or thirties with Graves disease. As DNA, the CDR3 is TGTGCCAGCAGTTACCCAAGACTAGCGGGGAGACCGACCGAGCAGTTCTTC. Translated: CASSYPRLAGRPTEQFF.